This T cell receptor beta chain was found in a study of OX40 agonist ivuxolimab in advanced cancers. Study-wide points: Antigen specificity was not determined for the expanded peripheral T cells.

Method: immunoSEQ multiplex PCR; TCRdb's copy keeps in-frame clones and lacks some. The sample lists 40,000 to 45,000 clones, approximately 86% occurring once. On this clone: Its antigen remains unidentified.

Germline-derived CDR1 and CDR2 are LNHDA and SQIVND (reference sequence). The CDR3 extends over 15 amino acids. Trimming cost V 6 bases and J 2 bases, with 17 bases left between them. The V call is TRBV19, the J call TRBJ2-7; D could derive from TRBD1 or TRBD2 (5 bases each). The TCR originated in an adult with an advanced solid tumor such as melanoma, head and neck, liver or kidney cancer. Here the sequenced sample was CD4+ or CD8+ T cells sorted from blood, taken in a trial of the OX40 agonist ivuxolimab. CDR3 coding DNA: TGTGCCAGTAGATCTAGGGACCGATTAACCTACGAGCAGTACTTC. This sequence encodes CASRSRDRLTYEQYF.